This T cell receptor (beta chain) is drawn from a study of OX40 agonist ivuxolimab in advanced cancers. Findings and caveats of the study: On average, CD8+ T cells had more expanded clones than CD4+.

Clones were sequenced by immunoSEQ multiplex PCR, and TCRdb holds only the in-frame ones, with some missing. The sample lists around 80,000 clones; 82% were seen once. To note about this clone: What it recognizes is unknown.

This TCR derives from an adult with an advanced solid tumor such as melanoma, head and neck, liver or kidney cancer. Sequencing used CD4+ or CD8+ T cells sorted from blood, obtained in a trial of the OX40 agonist ivuxolimab.

CDR3 loop: CASGLSGSETQYF. The CDR3 bases are TGTGCTAGTGGTTTGAGCGGTAGCGAGACCCAGTACTTC. This sequence joins TRBV12-5 and TRBJ2-5; weak D call: TRBD2 (5 bases). The V end was cut by 2 bases, the J end by 5 bases, with 9 bases between. From germline, CDR1 is LGHNT and CDR2 FRNRAP. The CDR3 is 13 amino acids.